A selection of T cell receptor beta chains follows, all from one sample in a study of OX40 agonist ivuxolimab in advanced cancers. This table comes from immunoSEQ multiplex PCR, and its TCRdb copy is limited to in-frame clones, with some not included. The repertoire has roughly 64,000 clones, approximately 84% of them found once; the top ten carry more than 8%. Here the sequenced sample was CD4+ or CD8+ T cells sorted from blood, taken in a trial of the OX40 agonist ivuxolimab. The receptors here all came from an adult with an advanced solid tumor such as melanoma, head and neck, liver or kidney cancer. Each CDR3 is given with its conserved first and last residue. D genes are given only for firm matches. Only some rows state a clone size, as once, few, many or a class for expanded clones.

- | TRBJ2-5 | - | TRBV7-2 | TGTGCCAGCAGCCCTGGATATACAGGACAGCAAGAGACCCAGTACTTC | CASSPGYTGQQETQYF
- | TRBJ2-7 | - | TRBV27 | TGTGCCAGCAGTCGTCCTCAGGGCCCTTCGGTCGAGCAGTACTTC | CASSRPQGPSVEQYF
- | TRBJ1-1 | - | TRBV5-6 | TGTGCCAGCAGCTTGGTAGGGGAGGGGGACACTGAAGCTTTCTTT | CASSLVGEGDTEAFF
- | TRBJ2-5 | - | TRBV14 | TGTGCCAGCAGCCAAGATCTCACGCGGGTGACCCAGTACTTC | CASSQDLTRVTQYF
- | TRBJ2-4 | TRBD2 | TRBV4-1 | TGCGCCAGCAGCCCAGCATCCCTCGGCGGGGGGCTGGGGGCCAAAAACATTCAGTACTTC | CASSPASLGGGLGAKNIQYF
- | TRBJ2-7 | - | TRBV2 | TGTGCCAGCGACGGCCTTGACTACGAGCAGTACTTC | CASDGLDYEQYF
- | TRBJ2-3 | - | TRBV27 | TGTGCCAGCAGTTTAATGCCAGCTAGCACAGATACGCAGTATTTT | CASSLMPASTDTQYF
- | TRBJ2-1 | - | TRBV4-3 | TGCGCCAGCAGCCAAGACGGGGTCCACTACAATGAGCAGTTCTTC | CASSQDGVHYNEQFF
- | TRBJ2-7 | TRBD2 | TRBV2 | TGTGCCAGCAGTGGGGGGACTAGTGGGGCCCACGAGCAGTACTTC | CASSGGTSGAHEQYF
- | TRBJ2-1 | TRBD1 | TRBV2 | TGTGCCAGCACCTTGGACAGGGAGGTGTTCTTC | CASTLDREVFF
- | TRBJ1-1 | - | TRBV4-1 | TGCGCCAGCAGCCCCCAGGGCAGGGGCCGTCTGGGGACTGAAGCTTTCTTT | CASSPQGRGRLGTEAFF
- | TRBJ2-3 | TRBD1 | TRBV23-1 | TGCGCCAGCACGGGGGACAGGGAATGCACAGATACGCAGTATTTT | CASTGDRECTDTQYF
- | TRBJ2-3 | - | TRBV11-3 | TGTGCCAGCAGCCACTCTGAGGCAGCGCAGTATTTT | CASSHSEAAQYF
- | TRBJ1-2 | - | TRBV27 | TGTGCCAGCAGCCTGGACGGTTCTAACTATGGCTACACCTTC | CASSLDGSNYGYTF
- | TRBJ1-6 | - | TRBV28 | TGTGCCAGCGTTGGTCCTGTAGGACCCCTCCACTTT | CASVGPVGPLHF
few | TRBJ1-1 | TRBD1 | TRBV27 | TGTGCCAGCAGCTTGGACAGGGGGACTGAAGCTTTCTTT | CASSLDRGTEAFF
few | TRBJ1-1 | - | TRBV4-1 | TGCGCCAGCAGCCCCCGGGACCCAGGAACTGAAGCTTTCTTT | CASSPRDPGTEAFF
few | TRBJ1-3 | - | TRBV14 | TGTGCCAGCAGCGTCAACATTGCAGACTCTGGAAACACCATATATTTT | CASSVNIADSGNTIYF
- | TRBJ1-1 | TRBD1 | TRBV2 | TGTGCCAGCACCCCCGGGACAGCGAACACTGAAGCTTTCTTT | CASTPGTANTEAFF
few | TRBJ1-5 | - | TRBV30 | TGTGCCTGGAGTCCTTTCGGACGGAGCAATCAGCCCCAGCATTTT | CAWSPFGRSNQPQHF
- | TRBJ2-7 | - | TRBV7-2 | TGTGCCAGCAGCTTAAATGGAATAACGGGTGAAGAGCAGTACTTC | CASSLNGITGEEQYF
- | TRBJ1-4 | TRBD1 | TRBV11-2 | TGTGCCAGCAGCTTGACAGGGGTTAATGAAAAACTGTTTTTT | CASSLTGVNEKLFF
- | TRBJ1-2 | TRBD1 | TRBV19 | TGTGCCAGTAGTATACCCGGGACAGCCTATGGCTACACCTTC | CASSIPGTAYGYTF
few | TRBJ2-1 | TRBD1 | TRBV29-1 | TGCAGCGTTGAATGGGACAGTGCCTACAATGAGCAGTTCTTC | CSVEWDSAYNEQFF
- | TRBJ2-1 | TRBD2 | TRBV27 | TGTGCCAGCAGCCTCGCGCGGGGGGGCAATACCAATGAGCAGTTCTTC | CASSLARGGNTNEQFF
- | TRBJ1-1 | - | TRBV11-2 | TGTGCCAGCAGCTTCGTCGCGGGAGCCACTGAAGCTTTCTTT | CASSFVAGATEAFF
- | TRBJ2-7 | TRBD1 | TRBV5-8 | TGTGCCAGCAGCTTTTGGACAGGGAAGACCTACGAGCAGTACTTC | CASSFWTGKTYEQYF
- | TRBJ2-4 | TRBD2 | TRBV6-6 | TGTGCCAGCAGTACAGGACTAGCGAGAGCCAAAAACATTCAGTACTTC | CASSTGLARAKNIQYF
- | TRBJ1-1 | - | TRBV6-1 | TGTGCCAGCAGTGAATCGGGTTGGACTGAAGCTTTCTTT | CASSESGWTEAFF
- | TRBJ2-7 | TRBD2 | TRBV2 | TGTGCCAGCAGGGGGACTAGCGGAGGCCCCTCCGAGCAGTACTTC | CASRGTSGGPSEQYF
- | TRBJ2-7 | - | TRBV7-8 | TGTGCCAGCAGCTTAGGGGGAAGTCTGCTGGAGCAGTACTTC | CASSLGGSLLEQYF
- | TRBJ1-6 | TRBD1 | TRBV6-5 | TGTGCCAGCAGTTACTCGAGGACAGGGAATCCACCCCTCCACTTT | CASSYSRTGNPPLHF
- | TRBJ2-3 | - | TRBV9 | TGTGCCAGCAGCAGAAATACGGGGACAGATACGCAGTATTTT | CASSRNTGTDTQYF
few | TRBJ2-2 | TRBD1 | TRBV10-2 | TGCGCCAGCGAAGGGACAGGGGGAAGGGACGGGGAGCTGTTTTTT | CASEGTGGRDGELFF
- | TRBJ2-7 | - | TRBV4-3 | TGCGCCAGCAGCCAAGCGTACAGGCAAAACTCCTACGAGCAGTACTTC | CASSQAYRQNSYEQYF
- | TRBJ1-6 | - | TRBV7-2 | TGTGCCAGCAGCTTGGTGTATAATTCACCCCTCCACTTT | CASSLVYNSPLHF
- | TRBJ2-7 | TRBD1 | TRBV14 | TGTGCCAGCAGCCAAGATCTGGGACAGGGACCCCCCGAGCAGTACTTC | CASSQDLGQGPPEQYF
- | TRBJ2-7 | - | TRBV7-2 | TGTGCCAGCAGCTTTAACATCGGGCAGTACTTC | CASSFNIGQYF
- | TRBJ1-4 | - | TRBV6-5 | TGTGCCAGCAGCCTACGTCCAACTAATGAAAAACTGTTTTTT | CASSLRPTNEKLFF
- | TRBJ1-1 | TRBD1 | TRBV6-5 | TGTGCCAGTGGAGCTGGCAGGGGGGTCAAAGCTTTCTTT | CASGAGRGVKAFF
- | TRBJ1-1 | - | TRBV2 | TGTGCCAGCAGTGAAGCGTTGCTGAGGTCTGGTAAAGCTTTCTTT | CASSEALLRSGKAFF
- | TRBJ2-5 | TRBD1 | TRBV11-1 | TGTGCCAGCAGCTGGAGAGGGGGCGACCAGTACTTC | CASSWRGGDQYF
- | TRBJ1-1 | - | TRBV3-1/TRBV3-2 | TGTGCCAGCAGCCACCGTAGGGACTTT | CASSHRRDF